A single T cell receptor (beta chain) is shown here with its context. The target antigen is unknown. This sample was taken from a study of cytomegalovirus exposure and HLA in healthy donors. Overall study results and limits: Most sequenced TCRs were rare (though some public TCRs occurred in many donors).

The protocol was immunoSEQ multiplex PCR, while the TCRdb copy is restricted to in-frame clones and leaves out a portion. The data contain some 210,000 clones, approximately 82% of them singletons. J gave up 5 bases and V 5 bases, and 10 bases lay outside the gene matches. This CDR3 has 14 residues. Germline CDR1 SGHRS, CDR2 YFSETQ. The chain has TRBV5-1 and TRBJ2-7; 7 bases are a match to TRBD2. The sequence derives from a woman aged 18-35 years in good health and CMV-seronegative. The material sequenced was PBMCs. In DNA, the CDR3 is TGCGCCAGCAGGGGAGGGCCTGCGAGGGACGAGCAGTACTTC. Translation gives CASRGGPARDEQYF. Full variable domain (outside the CDR3, taken from reference TRBV5-1 and TRBJ2-7): KAGVTQTPRYLIKTRGQQVTLSCSPISGHRSVSWYQQTPGQGLQFLFEYFSETQRNKGNFPGRFSGRQFSNSRSEMNVSTLELGDSALYLCASRGGPARDEQYFGPGTRLTVT.